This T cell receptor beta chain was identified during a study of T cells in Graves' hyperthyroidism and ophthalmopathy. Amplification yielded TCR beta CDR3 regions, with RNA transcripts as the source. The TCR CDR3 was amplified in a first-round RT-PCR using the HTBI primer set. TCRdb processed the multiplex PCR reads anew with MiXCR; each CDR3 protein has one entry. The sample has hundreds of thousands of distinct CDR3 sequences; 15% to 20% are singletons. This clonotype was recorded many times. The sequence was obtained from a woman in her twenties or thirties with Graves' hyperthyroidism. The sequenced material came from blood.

CDR3 coding DNA: TGTGCCAGCAGCTTCGGGACAGGGGGGAACAATGAGCAGTTCTTC. Encoded protein: CASSFGTGGNNEQFF. V and J are TRBV7-2 and TRBJ2-1, with TRBD1 matching 11 bases. Germline loops: CDR1 SGHTA, CDR2 FQGNSA. The ends lost 3 bases at V and 5 bases at J; junction bases unmatched: 3. This CDR3 comprises 15 residues.